Given below is one T cell receptor (beta chain) in context. Its specificity is not known. This sample stems from a study of T cells in Graves' hyperthyroidism and ophthalmopathy. Study summary: Peripheral blood was obtained at initial diagnosis, preceding any treatment. The study, taken as a whole, reports: Ophthalmopathy was told apart from stable hyperthyroidism by a 13 V-J model. Blood also showed most of the thyroid clonotypes that were expanded above 0.001.

Researchers amplified the TCR beta CDR3 regions from RNA transcripts. RT-PCR in the first round (using the HTBI primer set) targeted the TCR CDR3. TCRdb fed the multiplex PCR reads into MiXCR, producing one record per CDR3 protein. This table has about 840,000 distinct CDR3 sequences, around 38% appearing once. Trimming shortened V by 4 bases and J by 5 bases, and 11 bases separated the two germline ends. CDR3 size: 13 residues. Exclusion of patients followed from uncontrolled infection, other autoimmune disease, pregnancy or lactation. The chain carries TRBV12-3 or TRBV12-4 and TRBJ2-5; perhaps TRBD1 as D (6 bases). Sequencing input: blood. The TCR comes from a man in his late teens or twenties with Graves' hyperthyroidism. The DNA for the CDR3 is TGTGCCAGCAGTTACTACAGGGTGGAGACCCAGTACTTC. This translates into CASSYYRVETQYF.